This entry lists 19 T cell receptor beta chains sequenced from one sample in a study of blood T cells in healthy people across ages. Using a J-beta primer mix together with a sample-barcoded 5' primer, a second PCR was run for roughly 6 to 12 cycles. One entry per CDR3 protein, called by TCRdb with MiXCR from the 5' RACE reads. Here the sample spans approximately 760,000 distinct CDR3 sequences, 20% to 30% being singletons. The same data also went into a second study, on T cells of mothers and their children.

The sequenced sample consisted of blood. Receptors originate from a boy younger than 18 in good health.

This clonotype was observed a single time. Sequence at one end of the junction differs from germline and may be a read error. CDR3 amino acids: CASSLELAGGTDAQYF. The DNA for the CDR3 is TGTGCCAGCAGTTTAGAGCTAGCGGGAGGAACAGATGCGCAGTATTTT. The chain uses TRBV12-3 or TRBV12-4 and TRBJ2-3; TRBD2 agrees at 11 bases. CDR3 length: 16 residues.

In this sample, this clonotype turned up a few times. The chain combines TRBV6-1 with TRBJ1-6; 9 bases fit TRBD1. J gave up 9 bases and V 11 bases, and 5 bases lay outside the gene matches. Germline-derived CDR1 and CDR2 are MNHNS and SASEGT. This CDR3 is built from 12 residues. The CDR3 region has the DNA TGTGCCGGGGGACAGGGTACTTCACCCCTCCACTTT. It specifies CAGGQGTSPLHF.

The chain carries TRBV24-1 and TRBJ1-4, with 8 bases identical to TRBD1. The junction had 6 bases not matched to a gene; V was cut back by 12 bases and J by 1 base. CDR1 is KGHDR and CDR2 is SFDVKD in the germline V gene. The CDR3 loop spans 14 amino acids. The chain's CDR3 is CACSTGGTNEKLFF. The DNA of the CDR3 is TGTGCCTGCTCCACAGGGGGAACTAATGAAAAACTGTTTTTT.

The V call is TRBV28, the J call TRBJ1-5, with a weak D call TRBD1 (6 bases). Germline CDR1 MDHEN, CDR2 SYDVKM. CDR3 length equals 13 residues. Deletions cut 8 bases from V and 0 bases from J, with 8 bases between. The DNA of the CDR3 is TGTGCCAGCCGGACAGCTAGCAATCAGCCCCAGCATTTT. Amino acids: CASRTASNQPQHF.

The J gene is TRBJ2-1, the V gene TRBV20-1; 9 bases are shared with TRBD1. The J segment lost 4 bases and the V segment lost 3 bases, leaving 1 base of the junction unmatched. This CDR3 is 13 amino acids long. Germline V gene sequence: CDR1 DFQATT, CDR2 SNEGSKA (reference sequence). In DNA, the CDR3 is TGCAGTGCTAGGGACAGGGGATACAATGAGCAGTTCTTC. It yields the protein CSARDRGYNEQFF.

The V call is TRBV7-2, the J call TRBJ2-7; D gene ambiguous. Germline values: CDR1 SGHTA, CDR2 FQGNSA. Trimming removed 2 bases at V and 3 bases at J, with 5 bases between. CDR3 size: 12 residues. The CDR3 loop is CASSLYVYEQYF. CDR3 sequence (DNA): TGTGCCAGCAGCTTATATGTCTACGAGCAGTACTTC.

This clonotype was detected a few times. CDR3 coding DNA: TGTGCCAGCAGCCAGGAATTCGAGCAGTACTTC. Its translation: CASSQEFEQYF. The chain links TRBV7-2 to TRBJ2-5; D is uncertain. The J call may be in error: the DNA end matches TRBJ2-7 better. The CDR3 covers 11 residues. Germline V gene data show CDR1 as SGHTA and CDR2 as FQGNSA.

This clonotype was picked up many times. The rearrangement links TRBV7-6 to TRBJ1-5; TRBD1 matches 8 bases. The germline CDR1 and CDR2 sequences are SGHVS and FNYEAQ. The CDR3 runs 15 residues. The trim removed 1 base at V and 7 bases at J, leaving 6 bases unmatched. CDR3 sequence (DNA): TGTGCCAGCAGCTTAGATGCAGGGGGCGGGCAGCCCCAGCATTTT. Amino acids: CASSLDAGGGQPQHF. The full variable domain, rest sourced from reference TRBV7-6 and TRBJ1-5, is GAGVSQSPRYKVTKRGQDVALRCDPISGHVSLYWYRQALGQGPEFLTYFNYEAQQDKSGLPNDRFSAERPEGSISTLTIQRTEQRDSAMYRCASSLDAGGGQPQHFGDGTRLSIL.

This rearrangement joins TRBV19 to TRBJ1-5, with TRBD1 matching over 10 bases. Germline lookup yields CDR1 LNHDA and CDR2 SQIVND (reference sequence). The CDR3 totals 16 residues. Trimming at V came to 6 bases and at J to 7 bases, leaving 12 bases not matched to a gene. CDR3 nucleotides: TGTGCCAGTAGACCCTCCGGGACAGGGGCCAAACAGCCCCAGCATTTT. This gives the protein CASRPSGTGAKQPQHF.

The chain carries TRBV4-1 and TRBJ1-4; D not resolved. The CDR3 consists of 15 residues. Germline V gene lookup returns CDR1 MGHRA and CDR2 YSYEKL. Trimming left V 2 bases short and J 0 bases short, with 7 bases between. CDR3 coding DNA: TGCGCCAGCAGCCAACCAACCGCAACTAATGAAAAACTGTTTTTT. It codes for CASSQPTATNEKLFF.

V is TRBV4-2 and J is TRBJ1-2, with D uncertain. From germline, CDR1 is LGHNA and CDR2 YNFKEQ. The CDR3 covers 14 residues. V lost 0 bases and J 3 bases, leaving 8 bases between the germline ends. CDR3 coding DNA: TGTGCCAGCAGCCAAGAAGGAAGGGACTATGGCTACACCTTC. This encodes CASSQEGRDYGYTF.

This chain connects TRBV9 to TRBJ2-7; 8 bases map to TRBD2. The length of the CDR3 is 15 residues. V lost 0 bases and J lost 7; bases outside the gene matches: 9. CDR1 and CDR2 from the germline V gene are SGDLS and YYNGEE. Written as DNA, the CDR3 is TGTGCCAGCAGCGTAGAACCGGGAGGGCCCGAGGAGCAGTACTTC. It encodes CASSVEPGGPEEQYF.

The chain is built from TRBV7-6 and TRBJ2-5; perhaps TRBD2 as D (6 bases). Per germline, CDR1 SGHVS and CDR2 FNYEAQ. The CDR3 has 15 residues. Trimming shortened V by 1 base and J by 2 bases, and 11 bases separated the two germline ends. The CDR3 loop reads CASSLVWGVQETQYF. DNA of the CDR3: TGTGCCAGCAGCTTAGTGTGGGGGGTTCAAGAGACCCAGTACTTC. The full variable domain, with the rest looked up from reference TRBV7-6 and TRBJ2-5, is GAGVSQSPRYKVTKRGQDVALRCDPISGHVSLYWYRQALGQGPEFLTYFNYEAQQDKSGLPNDRFSAERPEGSISTLTIQRTEQRDSAMYRCASSLVWGVQETQYFGPGTRLLVL.

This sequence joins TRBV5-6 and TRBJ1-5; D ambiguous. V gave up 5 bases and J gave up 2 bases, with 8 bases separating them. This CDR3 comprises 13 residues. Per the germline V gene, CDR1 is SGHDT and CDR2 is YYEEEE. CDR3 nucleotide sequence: TGTGCCAGCAGTATCAAGGGCAATCAGCCCCAGCATTTT. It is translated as CASSIKGNQPQHF.

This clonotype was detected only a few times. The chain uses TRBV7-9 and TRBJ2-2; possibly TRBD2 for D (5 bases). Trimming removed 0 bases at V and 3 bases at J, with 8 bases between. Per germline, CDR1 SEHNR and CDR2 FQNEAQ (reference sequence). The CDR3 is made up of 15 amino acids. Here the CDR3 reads CASSLAGVYTGELFF. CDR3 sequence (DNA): TGTGCCAGCAGCTTAGCGGGAGTTTACACCGGGGAGCTGTTTTTT.

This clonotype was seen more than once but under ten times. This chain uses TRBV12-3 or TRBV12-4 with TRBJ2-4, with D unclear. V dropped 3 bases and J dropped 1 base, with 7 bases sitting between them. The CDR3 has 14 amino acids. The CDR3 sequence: CASSFRPAKNIQYF. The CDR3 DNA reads TGTGCCAGCAGTTTTAGGCCGGCCAAAAACATTCAGTACTTC.

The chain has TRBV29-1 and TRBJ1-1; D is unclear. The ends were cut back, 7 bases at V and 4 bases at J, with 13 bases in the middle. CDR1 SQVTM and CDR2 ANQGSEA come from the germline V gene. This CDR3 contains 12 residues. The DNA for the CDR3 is TGCAGCGATAAGGGATCGGGCACTGAAGCTTTCTTT. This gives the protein CSDKGSGTEAFF.

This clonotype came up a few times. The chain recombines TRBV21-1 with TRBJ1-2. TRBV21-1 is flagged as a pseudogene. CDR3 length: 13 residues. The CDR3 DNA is TGTGCCAGCAGCAACAGACGGAGCTATGGCTACACCTTC. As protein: CASSNRRSYGYTF.

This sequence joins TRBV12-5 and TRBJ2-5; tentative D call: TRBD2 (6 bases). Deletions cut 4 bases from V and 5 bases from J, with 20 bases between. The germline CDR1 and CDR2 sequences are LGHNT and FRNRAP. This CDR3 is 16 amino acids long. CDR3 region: CASGSPRGAVGETQYF. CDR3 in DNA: TGTGCTAGTGGTTCGCCCCGCGGGGCGGTAGGGGAGACCCAGTACTTC.